A single T cell receptor (beta chain) is shown here with its context. Only in-frame clones appear in the TCRdb table, and some are missing; sequencing was by immunoSEQ multiplex PCR. The repertoire holds around 160,000 clones, with 90% to 95% as singletons. This sample was included in a study of control samples from healthy donors and cancer patients. The CDR3 extends over 15 amino acids. Trimming stripped 0 bases from V and 16 bases from J, with 22 bases between. Germline CDR1 and CDR2: SGHKS and YYEKEE (reference sequence). V and J are TRBV5-5 and TRBJ1-4; TRBD1 might be the D (6 bases). This receptor was identified in a man younger than 35 in good health. Material: blood. The chain's CDR3 is CASSLARTALGYSFF. The CDR3 DNA reads TGTGCCAGCAGCTTGGCTAGGACAGCACTTGGGTACTCGTTTTTT.